What follows describes a single T cell receptor (beta chain). As yet, its antigen is unknown. A 5'RACE template-switching step, the method used to make TCR cDNA, added a universal primer site and UMIs. TCRdb redid the calling of the 5' RACE reads with MiXCR, one entry per CDR3 protein. The table lists some 670,000 distinct CDR3 sequences, 10% to 15% of them singletons. The sample originates from a study of T cells after yellow fever vaccination. The study, taken as a whole, reports: Sorted repertoires could include abundant contaminating clonotypes from bulk cells.

The source was PBMCs, collected on the day of the yellow fever booster vaccination. This clonotype was obtained from a man in his thirties or forties who received the YFV17D yellow fever vaccine.

The CDR3 nucleotides read TGCGCCAGCAGCTTGGAACGGGAGGCCCAGTACTTC. Its translation is CASSLEREAQYF. The V call is TRBV5-1, the J call TRBJ2-5; 7 bases are shared with TRBD2. V lost 0 bases, J lost 9 bases, and 2 bases stayed unmatched. The CDR3 totals 12 residues. The germline V gene has CDR1 SGHRS and CDR2 YFSETQ.